Shown below are 8 T cell receptor beta chains from a single sample sequenced in a study of blood T cell repertoires in COVID-19. The table came from immunoSEQ multiplex PCR; TCRdb's copy has only in-frame clones and leaves some out. The repertoire holds 100,000 to 120,000 clones, with more than 75% as singletons. Sequencing used peripheral blood. The receptors shown here come from a woman aged 45-60 years with acute or convalescent COVID-19.

The chain has TRBV24-1 and TRBJ2-5; 8 bases are shared with TRBD1. This CDR3 region has 13 residues. Losses at the gene ends were 8 bases for V and 4 bases for J; bases not matched to a gene: 5. The V gene's germline CDR1 is KGHDR and CDR2 SFDVKD. The CDR3 sequence is CATNDRGGETQYF. In nucleotides, the CDR3 is TGTGCCACCAACGACAGGGGAGGAGAGACCCAGTACTTC.

This sequence joins TRBV5-5 and TRBJ2-3; 12 nucleotides line up with TRBD2. The V gene end was trimmed by 4 bases and the J gene end by 1 base; junction bases not matched to a gene: 13. The CDR3 has 19 residues. Germline V gives CDR1 SGHKS, CDR2 YYEKEE (reference sequence). CDR3 in DNA: TGTGCCAGCAGCCCCGCCCTAGCGGGAGGGCCAGACGGCACAGATACGCAGTATTTT. Translation: CASSPALAGGPDGTDTQYF.

This CDR3 reads CASSGQGARNEQFF. The CDR3 nucleotides are TGTGCCAGCAGTGGACAGGGGGCGCGGAATGAGCAGTTCTTC. V gene TRBV2 combines with J gene TRBJ2-1, with 10 bases that match TRBD1. This CDR3 contains 14 residues. Trimming took 4 bases from V and 7 from J; bases not matched to a gene: 4. Germline assignment: CDR1 SNHLY and CDR2 FYNNEI.

CDR3 residues: CASSQDSRTANYGYTF. The CDR3 DNA sequence: TGCGCCAGCAGCCAAGATTCCCGGACAGCGAACTATGGCTACACCTTC. The chain has TRBV4-1 and TRBJ1-2; a possible D gene is TRBD1 (6 bases). The CDR3 consists of 16 residues. Trimming took 0 bases from V and 2 from J, leaving 13 bases between them. In germline, CDR1 is MGHRA, CDR2 YSYEKL.

This sequence joins TRBV25-1 and TRBJ2-2; 13 bases are shared with TRBD2. V trimming: 4 bases; J trimming: 6 bases; junction bases outside the gene matches: 5. The CDR3 is made up of 16 amino acids. The V gene's germline CDR1 is MGHDK and CDR2 SYGVNS. The CDR3 here is CASSVTSGRAAGELFF. CDR3 DNA: TGTGCCAGCAGTGTCACTAGCGGGAGGGCCGCCGGGGAGCTGTTTTTT.

The J gene is TRBJ2-7, the V gene TRBV19, with TRBD1 matching over 9 bases. J was trimmed by 3 bases and V by 6 bases; bases with no gene match: 3. Germline V gene sequence: CDR1 LNHDA, CDR2 SQIVND (reference sequence). This CDR3 spans 13 amino acids. This CDR3 is CASRKGQGYEQYF. DNA of the CDR3: TGTGCCAGTAGGAAGGGACAGGGCTACGAGCAGTACTTC.

CDR3: CASSIVGGLANHPSTDTQYF. CDR3 coding DNA: TGTGCCAGTAGTATAGTGGGGGGACTAGCGAATCACCCTAGCACAGATACGCAGTATTTT. The chain couples TRBV19 to TRBJ2-3; 10 positions match TRBD2. The CDR3 is 20 amino acids. V gave up 1 base and J gave up 0 bases; unmatched junction bases: 13. CDR1 is LNHDA, CDR2 SQIVND, per germline (reference sequence).

This chain uses TRBV5-4 with TRBJ1-6; a weak D match, TRBD1 (5 bases). Trimming left V 2 bases short and J 8 bases short, with 14 bases between. CDR1 is SGHNT and CDR2 is YYREEE in the germline V gene (reference sequence). The CDR3 is 15 residues long. CDR3 sequence (DNA): TGTGCCAGCAGCTTACCCGGCGGGGGGGATTCACCCCTCCACTTT. It translates to CASSLPGGGDSPLHF.